This TCR beta chain was sequenced in a study of cytomegalovirus exposure and HLA in healthy donors. Study at large: A subsequent analysis reported that the 110 or so validation repertoires were produced on the same platform that had also been used for the roughly 700 first-cohort repertoires. Study conclusions and caveats: Reports indicated that the classifier achieved high specificity and sensitivity in diagnosing cytomegalovirus status. Investigators reported approximately 170 TCR beta chains as tied to cytomegalovirus.

The CDR3 runs 13 residues. As to this clone: The target antigen is unknown.

The repertoire was sequenced with immunoSEQ multiplex PCR; TCRdb's copy has only in-frame clones and lacks some. The top ten hold under 7.5% of the sample, which has about 190,000 clones, approximately 80% seen once. Sequenced input: PBMCs. The receptor's source is a man younger than 35 in good health and CMV-seropositive. V usage is TRBV12-1 and J usage is TRBJ2-1; TRBD2 was called by the table and not checked on the DNA. TRBV12-1 has pseudogene status. The CDR3 here is CASPGLAGAEQFF. CDR3 bases: TGTGCCAGCCCGGGACTAGCGGGAGCTGAGCAGTTCTTC.